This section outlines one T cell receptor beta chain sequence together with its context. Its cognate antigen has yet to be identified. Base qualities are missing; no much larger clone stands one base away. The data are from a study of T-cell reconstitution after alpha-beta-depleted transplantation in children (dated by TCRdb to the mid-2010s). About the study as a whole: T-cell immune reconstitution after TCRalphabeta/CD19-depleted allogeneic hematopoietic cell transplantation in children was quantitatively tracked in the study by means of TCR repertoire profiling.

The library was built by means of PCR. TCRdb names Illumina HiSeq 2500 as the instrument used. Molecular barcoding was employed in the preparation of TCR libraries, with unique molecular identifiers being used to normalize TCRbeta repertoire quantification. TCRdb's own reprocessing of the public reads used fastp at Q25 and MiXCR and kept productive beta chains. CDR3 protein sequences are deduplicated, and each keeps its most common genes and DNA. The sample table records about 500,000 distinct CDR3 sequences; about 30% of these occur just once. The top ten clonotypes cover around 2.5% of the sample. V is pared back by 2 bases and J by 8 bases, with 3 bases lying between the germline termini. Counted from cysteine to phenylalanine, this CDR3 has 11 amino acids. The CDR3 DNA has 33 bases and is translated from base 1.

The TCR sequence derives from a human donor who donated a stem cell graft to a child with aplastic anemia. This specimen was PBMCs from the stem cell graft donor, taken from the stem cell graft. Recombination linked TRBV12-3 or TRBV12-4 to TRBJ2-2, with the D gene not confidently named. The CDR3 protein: CASSLMGELFF. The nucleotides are TGTGCCAGCAGTTTAATGGGGGAGCTGTTTTTT.